Detailed here is one T cell receptor (beta chain). Its antigen is currently not known. Per-base quality was not reported, and no clone a single base away is much larger than it. The library was produced with the immunoSEQ multiplex PCR assay. A mixture of 60 forward primers for TCR Vbeta segments and 13 reverse primers for TCR Jbeta segments was used in the multiplex PCR. A multiplex PCR assay on genomic DNA amplified the CDR3 region of rearranged TCR beta genes. The amplified TCR beta libraries were sequenced on the Illumina HiSeq System as 87-base-pair reads. As for how the authors treated the data: A later analysis tallied roughly 78 million unique TCR beta chains across the 666 repertoires, and 10 million to 11 million of those chains were shared by two or more donors. A nearest-neighbor algorithm error-corrected the raw reads and collapsed the reads into unique sequences, merging closely related sequences to remove PCR and sequencing errors. Alignment of CDR3 sequences to IMGT reference sequences was used to assign V, D and J gene segments. For a sequence to be retained, at least a six-nucleotide match to both a V gene segment and a J gene segment was required. A rearrangement was called productive if the CDR3 had no stop codons and remained in frame with V and J, and every other rearrangement was called non-productive. Following IMGT convention, CDR3 was defined as the stretch from the second conserved V-encoded cysteine up to the conserved J-encoded phenylalanine. The earlier analysis of 500 to 750 of the donors excluded any sequence lacking an unambiguous match to a single V gene segment. In an earlier analysis of approximately 590 of the donors, a V segment was called functional when productive rearrangements were above 56.7%, and segregating when the standard deviation between donors exceeded 5%. A statistical classification framework was built for diagnosing cytomegalovirus status from the catalog of TCR beta chain sequences. In a later analysis, TCR nucleotide sequences were compared against IMGT/GENE-DB human TR gene sequences so that V and J genes could be assigned. A later analysis assigned CDR3 sequences and most-parsimonious VDJ recombination scenarios with the TCRdist pipeline. In a later analysis, each TCR beta chain was defined by its CDR3 amino acid sequence together with its V-gene family, and reads without a unique V-gene family were excluded. As a way to deal with suspected cross-contamination and a sequencing artifact, a later analysis dropped 450 to 600 nucleotide sequences that were highly shared and had low generation probability. For each public chain, a later analysis derived a clonal expansion index from normalized ranks of inferred template counts within each repertoire. Generation probabilities in a later analysis came from a VDJ recombination model fitted to out-of-frame rearrangements, and those results were checked against IGoR. In a later analysis, hypergeometric tests were used to score TCR-TCR, TCR-HLA and TCR-CMV co-occurrence, with a repertoire-size bias correction applied to TCR pairs. In a later analysis, false discovery rates were estimated by permuting HLA or CMV assignments 20 times. In a later analysis, co-occurring TCRs were grouped with DBSCAN, and TCRdist sequence similarity was added when clustering was performed within HLA-allele-positive subsets. Repertoires with fewer than 30,000 or more than 120,000 public chains were left out of co-occurrence clustering, as were roughly five repertoires with anomalous nucleotide sharing. TCRdb retrieved this table from immuneACCESS and kept in-frame rearrangements only. Not all clones are present; in checked studies, unresolved V genes account for under half, and no reason is known for the remainder. The DNA was the basis for D and trimming; V, J and clone size are from that table. This sample has 150,000 to 200,000 clones in its table, and about 81% of those were observed once. Approximately 2% of the sample rests with the top ten.

These data belong to a study of cytomegalovirus exposure and HLA in healthy donors (dated 2017 in TCRdb). Turning to the overall study: An earlier analysis of some 600 of the donors reported about 280 Gb of sequence data and around 110 million unique TCR beta sequences obtained from approximately 180 million T cells. The T cell repertoires of some 700 subjects were profiled by immunosequencing and related to cytomegalovirus serostatus. A later genetic analysis took genome-wide SNP genotypes for about 55% of the 666 donors and used that subset as a discovery cohort. A later analysis re-examined previously published TCR beta repertoires from about 700 donors and added high-resolution HLA genotyping to investigate patterns of TCR occurrence. Besides the first cohort of approximately 710 subjects, a separate validation cohort made up of 120 different subjects was used. Among the approximately 400 genotyped donors, under 90% belonged to the genetic ancestry cluster associated with self-reported Caucasian donors. The study was designed to test whether signatures of past pathogen exposure could be identified by cataloging public T cell receptors. Every repertoire in the discovery cohort had been generated on one and the same sequencing platform. High-throughput TCR immunosequencing, statistical association of individual TCRs with disease status, and machine learning were combined to predict cytomegalovirus infection status. Roughly five DR-DQ haplotypes were treated as single units for association and clustering because of strong linkage in the cohort. Among roughly 400 genotyped donors of the cohort, an average of about 240,000 unique TCR beta nucleotide sequences was sequenced per donor, of which about 19% were non-productive. An early release that covered 640 HLA-typed donors contained 250 to 350 gigabases of sequencing data and around 85 million unique TCR sequences. Rather than drawing on any new phenotypic data, the later analysis identified candidate immune exposures from TCR beta sequences and the way those sequences occurred across donors. Typing coverage differed by locus: A, B, C, DRB1 and DQB1 were typed in roughly 620-630 donors, DQA1 in about 500, DPA1 in approximately 600, and DPB1 in around 440. Donor age, sex, ethnicity and CMV serostatus were compiled alongside the repertoire data. An earlier analysis of several hundred of the donors used high-throughput TCR beta sequencing to judge whether each TCR beta V gene segment behaved as functional or pseudogenic. HLA typing included class I and class II loci at four-digit resolution.

What the study reported, not specific to this receptor: The sequencing pipeline was judged likely to have produced a cluster of highly shared sequence variants as a technical artifact. Linkage disequilibrium might explain the correlated functional status among segregating V segments, but an unknown experimental factor could not be excluded. In a later analysis, HLA-associated TCR beta chains were found to be more clonally expanded and to have lower generation probabilities than equally common non-associated chains. While some public TCRs were present in many individuals, most TCR sequences turned up only very rarely across donors. It was suggested by the authors that the approach could potentially be generalized to other disease states and immunological phenotypes. Because HLA typing was missing for some donors at each locus, association tests included only the typed subset. Most CMV-associated TCR beta chains appeared to be HLA-restricted in a later analysis, and the HLA associations seemed to be driven largely by CMV exposure. In this cohort, only TCR beta chains were sequenced, and detectable features were limited by the absence of alpha or paired-chain data. Cytomegalovirus status was reported to be diagnosed by the classifier with high specificity and sensitivity in both the original and validation cohorts. An association between a missense DCLRE1C variant and V-gene and J-gene trimming of TCR beta chains was found in a later genetic analysis and replicated in an independent cohort. Specific HLA alleles were associated with roughly 17,000 TCR beta sequences at a false discovery rate of 0.05 in a later analysis. Immune exposure information for the cohort was limited to CMV serostatus. A later analysis found that TCR association rates varied across HLA loci, with DRB1 alleles showing the most associated TCRs and HLA-C alleles the fewest. According to a later genetic analysis, donors in an Asian-associated ancestry cluster had fewer N-insertions in productive TCRs than the approximately 650-donor mean. Because counts were too low, roughly 16 rarely observed V segments, including chromosome 9 orphons, were excluded from the earlier analysis of 587 of the donors. A further reported finding was that TCR beta sequences accurately predicted the HLA-A and HLA-B alleles for most subjects in the first cohort. The 87-base-pair reads could not distinguish some IMGT-functional V segments, including TRBV6-2 and TRBV6-3, so those segments were excluded. According to a later analysis, parvovirus B19, influenza, CMV and Epstein-Barr virus appeared linked to several top co-occurrence clusters. The study gave a list of about 150 TCR beta chains associated with cytomegalovirus. Roughly uniform sequencing depth across donors was assumed in presence/absence analyses, although this assumption may not hold. When HLA alleles, especially DR and DQ, strongly co-occurred, TCR associations were difficult to assign to individual alleles. In an earlier analysis of 450 to 750 of the donors, most TCR beta V segments appeared in productive rearrangements about 87% or about 30% of the time, broadly matching IMGT annotations. In vitro tests confirmed that three of the cytomegalovirus-associated TCR beta chains recognize cytomegalovirus antigens.

The cohort comprised some 700 healthy bone marrow donors. All cohort members were sampled while nominally healthy, although unrecorded immune exposures were likely present. The donor tested CMV seronegative, placing the donor among the roughly 400 seronegative members of the cohort. Every donor gave a peripheral blood sample, and the peripheral blood mononuclear cells from that sample were used for TCR beta sequencing. The Qiagen DNeasy Blood Extraction Kit was used to extract genomic DNA from the blood cell samples. As encoded in the germline V gene, CDR1 is SGHTA while CDR2 is FQGNSA. Including the terminal cysteine and phenylalanine, the CDR3 comprises 15 residues. Only the CDR3 part of the read is kept: 45 bases, read in frame from the first base. Ends trimmed: V by 4 bases, J by 4 bases; bases unmatched to a gene: 4.

Sequencing was carried out using PBMCs. This clonotype was obtained from a young man in good health and CMV-seronegative. The chain is made from TRBV7-2 and TRBJ2-3; 11 bases in the junction line up with TRBD2. DNA sequence: TGTGCCAGCAGCTCGGGACTAGCGGACCCAGATACGCAGTATTTT. It is translated as CASSSGLADPDTQYF.